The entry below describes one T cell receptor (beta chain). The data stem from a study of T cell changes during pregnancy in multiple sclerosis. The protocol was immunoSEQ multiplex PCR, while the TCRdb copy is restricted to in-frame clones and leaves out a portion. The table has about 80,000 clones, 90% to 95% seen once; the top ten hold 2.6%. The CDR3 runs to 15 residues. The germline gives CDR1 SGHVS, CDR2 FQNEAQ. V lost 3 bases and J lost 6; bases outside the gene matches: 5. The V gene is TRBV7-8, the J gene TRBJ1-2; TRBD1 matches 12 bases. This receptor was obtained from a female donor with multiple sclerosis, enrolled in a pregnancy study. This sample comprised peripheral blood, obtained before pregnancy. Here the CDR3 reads CASSLTRDRGHGYTF. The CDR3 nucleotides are TGTGCCAGCAGCTTGACTAGGGACAGGGGGCATGGCTACACCTTC.